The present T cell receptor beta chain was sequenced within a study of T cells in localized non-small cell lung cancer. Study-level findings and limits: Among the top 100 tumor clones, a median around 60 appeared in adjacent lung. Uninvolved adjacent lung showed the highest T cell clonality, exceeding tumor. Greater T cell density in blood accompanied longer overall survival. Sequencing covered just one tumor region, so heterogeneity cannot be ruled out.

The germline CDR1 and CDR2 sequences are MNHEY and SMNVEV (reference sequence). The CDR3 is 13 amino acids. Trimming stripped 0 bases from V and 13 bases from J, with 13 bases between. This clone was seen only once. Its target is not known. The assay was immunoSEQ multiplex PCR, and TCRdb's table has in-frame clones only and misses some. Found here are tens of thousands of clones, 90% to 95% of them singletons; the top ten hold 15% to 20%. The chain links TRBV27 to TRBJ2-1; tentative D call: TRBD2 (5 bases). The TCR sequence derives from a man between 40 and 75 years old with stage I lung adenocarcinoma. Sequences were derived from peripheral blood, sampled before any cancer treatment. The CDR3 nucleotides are TGTGCCAGCAGTTTATCGAGAAGGAGGTATCAGTTCTTC. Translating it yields CASSLSRRRYQFF.